The 16 T cell receptor beta chains given below trace back to one sample, sequenced in a study of blood T cell repertoires in COVID-19. Only in-frame clones appear in the TCRdb table, and some are missing; sequencing was by immunoSEQ multiplex PCR. The repertoire holds 90,000 or so clones, with 84% as singletons. Input material: peripheral blood. The receptors originated from a man in his 60s with acute or convalescent COVID-19.

The chain is built from TRBV6-6 and TRBJ2-6; 7 bases agree with TRBD1. The CDR3 length is 16 residues. Germline V gene lookup returns CDR1 MNHNY and CDR2 SVGAGI (reference sequence). V gave up 11 bases and J gave up 0 bases; unmatched junction bases: 10. The CDR3 DNA follows: TGTGCCTGCCGGGACAGTGTAGGCTCTGGGGCCAACGTCCTGACTTTC. Translating it yields CACRDSVGSGANVLTF.

CDR3: CASSPRGGKYYEQYV. CDR3 sequence (DNA): TGTGCCAGCAGCCCGCGGGGGGGGAAATACTACGAGCAGTACGTC. J is TRBJ2-7 and V is TRBV7-8; the match to TRBD2 covers 9 bases. With V trimmed by 5 bases and J by 3 bases, 8 bases remained unmatched. The CDR3 runs 15 residues. The V gene's germline CDR1 is SGHVS and CDR2 FQNEAQ.

The gene calls are TRBV5-1 and TRBJ1-1; perhaps TRBD1 as D (6 bases). The CDR3 length is 14 residues. V lost 2 bases and J lost 0, with 8 bases in between. Germline CDR1 is SGHRS and CDR2 is YFSETQ. CDR3 sequence (DNA): TGCGCCAGCAGCTTAGGGACATTGAACACTGAAGCTTTCTTT. Protein: CASSLGTLNTEAFF. The full variable domain, in which reference TRBV5-1 and TRBJ1-1 provide the parts outside the CDR3, is KAGVTQTPRYLIKTRGQQVTLSCSPISGHRSVSWYQQTPGQGLQFLFEYFSETQRNKGNFPGRFSGRQFSNSRSEMNVSTLELGDSALYLCASSLGTLNTEAFFGQGTRLTVV.

The chain uses TRBV14 and TRBJ2-5; the D gene is possibly TRBD2 (5 bases). Germline V gives CDR1 SGHDN, CDR2 FVKESK. V lost 2 bases and J 4 bases, leaving 14 bases between the germline ends. There are 15 residues in the CDR3. The CDR3 loop is CASSQSLGAVETQYF. In DNA, the CDR3 is TGTGCCAGCAGCCAATCGCTGGGAGCGGTAGAGACCCAGTACTTC.

The chain couples TRBV9 to TRBJ1-1; 10 bases line up with TRBD1. The V gene's germline CDR1 is SGDLS and CDR2 YYNGEE. V lost 4 bases, J lost 2 bases, and 5 bases stayed unmatched. CDR3 size: 15 residues. Here the CDR3 reads CASSSGQGRNTEAFF. The CDR3 DNA reads as TGTGCCAGCAGCTCGGGACAGGGGAGAAACACTGAAGCTTTCTTT.

The J gene is TRBJ1-2, the V gene TRBV30, with 7 bases matching TRBD1. This CDR3 comprises 13 residues. After removal of 3 bases from V and 4 bases from J, the junction contained 5 bases not matched to a gene. Germline CDR1 GTSNPN, CDR2 SVGIG (reference sequence). The CDR3 bases are TGTGCCTGGAGGACAGGGATCGGCTATGGCTACACCTTC. Its translation is CAWRTGIGYGYTF.

This clone was found once. The genes are TRBV7-2 and TRBJ2-1; 7 nucleotides agree with TRBD1. CDR3 length equals 14 residues. V dropped 4 bases and J dropped 4; count of bases not matched to a gene: 4. Germline CDR1 reads SGHTA; CDR2 reads FQGNSA. CDR3 in amino acids: CASSSSTGYNEQFF. CDR3 in DNA: TGTGCCAGCAGCTCCTCGACAGGGTACAATGAGCAGTTCTTC.

The rearrangement joins TRBV28 to TRBJ2-5, with D uncertain. Between the trimmed V and J ends, which lost 4 bases and 3 bases, there was a span of 3 bases. Germline V CDR1 and CDR2: MDHEN, SYDVKM. The CDR3 has 11 residues. The CDR3 loop reads CASSSEETQYF. Here the CDR3 DNA reads TGTGCCAGCAGTTCAGAAGAGACCCAGTACTTC. The whole variable domain, remainder taken from reference TRBV28 and TRBJ2-5, is DVKVTQSSRYLVKRTGEKVFLECVQDMDHENMFWYRQDPGLGLRLIYFSYDVKMKEKGDIPEGYSVSREKKERFSLILESASTNQTSMYLCASSSEETQYFGPGTRLLVL.

The V and J genes are TRBV6-1 and TRBJ2-5; TRBD2 matches at 7 bases. CDR1 MNHNS and CDR2 SASEGT come from the germline V gene. The CDR3 covers 14 residues. The V segment lost 2 bases and the J segment 2 bases; nucleotides outside the gene matches: 2. The CDR3, as DNA: TGTGCCAGCAGTGAACTGGGGGGGCAAGAGACCCAGTACTTC. Its translation is CASSELGGQETQYF.

The V and J genes are TRBV6-2 or TRBV6-3 and TRBJ1-1; D is unclear. Trimming took 0 bases from V and 2 from J, leaving 10 bases between them. This CDR3 region has 15 residues. Germline values: CDR1 MNHEY, CDR2 SVGEGT. This chain's CDR3 is CASSYSGRSNTEAFF. DNA of the CDR3: TGTGCCAGCAGTTACTCCGGCAGGTCAAACACTGAAGCTTTCTTT.

The J gene is TRBJ2-1, the V gene TRBV19, with a tentative D call TRBD2 (5 bases). The V gene's germline CDR1 is LNHDA and CDR2 SQIVND (reference sequence). Between the trimmed V and J ends, which lost 10 bases and 8 bases, there was a span of 18 bases. The CDR3 consists of 13 residues. CDR3 residues: CATRGLGVDEQFF. CDR3 sequence (DNA): TGTGCCACTCGAGGACTGGGCGTGGATGAGCAGTTCTTC.

The rearrangement joins TRBV18 to TRBJ2-7, with 11 bases identical to TRBD1. The CDR3 runs to 17 residues. Germline V gene sequence: CDR1 KGHSH, CDR2 LQKENI. J lost 2 bases, V lost 6 bases, and 12 bases had no gene match. CDR3 region: CASSGQGETSTPYEQYF. The CDR3 DNA sequence: TGTGCCAGCTCGGGACAGGGGGAGACCTCAACGCCCTACGAGCAGTACTTC.

The chain is built from TRBV5-5 and TRBJ2-2; 10 positions agree with TRBD2. Germline CDR1 reads SGHKS; CDR2 reads YYEKEE (reference sequence). The CDR3 runs to 15 residues. V gave up 0 bases and J gave up 6 bases; unmatched junction bases: 2. CDR3 DNA: TGTGCCAGCAGCTTGGGTGGGACTAGCGCCGGGGAGCTGTTTTTT. Encoded protein: CASSLGGTSAGELFF.

The rearrangement joins TRBV5-8 to TRBJ1-1; a possible D gene is TRBD1 (6 bases). Trimming removed 2 bases at V and 6 bases at J, with 23 bases between. The CDR3 sequence is 17 residues long. The germline V gene has CDR1 SGHTS and CDR2 YDEGEE. The CDR3 nucleotides read TGTGCCAGCAGCTTTTCCTATACAGGGTCTCGGACCGCTGAAGCTTTCTTT. Protein sequence: CASSFSYTGSRTAEAFF.

This rearrangement joins TRBV7-9 to TRBJ2-3; 9 bases align to TRBD2. Per germline, CDR1 SEHNR and CDR2 FQNEAQ (reference sequence). The CDR3 spans 15 residues. V lost 3 bases to trimming and J lost 6 bases; unmatched junction nucleotides: 7. CDR3 loop: CASSLASGVGDTQYF. The CDR3 DNA follows: TGTGCCAGCAGCTTGGCTAGCGGGGTTGGTGATACGCAGTATTTT.

The J gene is TRBJ1-1, the V gene TRBV6-5, with a possible D match to TRBD1 (5 bases). Germline CDR1 is MNHEY and CDR2 is SVGAGI. The CDR3 length is 13 residues. Trimming pared 6 bases from V and 0 bases from J, leaving 8 bases between. The CDR3: CASRETVNTEAFF. CDR3 in DNA: TGTGCCAGCAGGGAGACAGTGAACACTGAAGCTTTCTTT.